This section outlines one T cell receptor beta chain sequence together with its context. The antigen this receptor binds is unknown. It has no much larger one-base neighbor in the sample; base qualities were not kept. The cohort consisted of some 670 healthy bone marrow donors. All cohort members were sampled while nominally healthy, although unrecorded immune exposures were likely present. The donor was CMV seropositive and belonged to the group of more than 250 seropositive cohort members. Every donor gave a peripheral blood sample, and the peripheral blood mononuclear cells from that sample were used for TCR beta sequencing. Genomic DNA was extracted from the blood cell samples with the Qiagen DNeasy Blood Extraction Kit. This entry is derived from a study of cytomegalovirus exposure and HLA in healthy donors (dated by TCRdb to the late 2010s). Background on the whole study: According to an earlier analysis of several hundred of the donors, some 170 million T cells yielded 90 million to 140 million unique TCR beta sequences and approximately 300 Gb of sequence data. An early release that covered around 590 HLA-typed donors contained approximately 300 gigabases of sequencing data and around 80 million unique TCR sequences. Among the approximately 420 genotyped donors, around 81% belonged to the genetic ancestry cluster associated with self-reported Caucasian donors. The study aimed to test whether cataloging public T cell receptors could reveal signatures of past pathogen exposure. The study used immunosequencing to profile the T cell repertoires of approximately 690 subjects and linked those repertoires to cytomegalovirus serostatus. In addition to the first cohort of 666 subjects, a separate validation cohort of 120 different subjects was used. High-throughput TCR immunosequencing, statistical association of individual TCRs with disease status, and machine learning were combined to predict cytomegalovirus infection status. A later analysis re-analyzed previously published TCR beta repertoires from 500 to 700 donors and added high-resolution HLA genotyping to study TCR occurrence patterns. Rather than drawing on any new phenotypic data, the later analysis identified candidate immune exposures from TCR beta sequences and the way those sequences occurred across donors. In an earlier analysis of 587 of the donors, high-throughput TCR beta sequencing was used to judge whether each TCR beta V gene segment behaved as functional or pseudogenic. Donor age, sex, ethnicity and CMV serostatus were collected together with the repertoire data. In a later genetic analysis, genome-wide SNP genotypes for about 60% of the 666 donors were used, and that subset was treated as a discovery cohort. All discovery cohort repertoires had been generated on a single sequencing platform. Both class I and class II loci were covered by HLA typing, at four-digit resolution. Typing coverage varied by locus: roughly 629-640 donors for A, B, C, DRB1 and DQB1; roughly 500 for DQA1; more than 600 for DPA1; 400 to 480 for DPB1. Roughly five DR-DQ haplotypes were handled as single units for association and clustering because linkage in the cohort was strong. Across roughly 420 genotyped donors of the cohort, an average of approximately 220,000 unique TCR beta nucleotide sequences per donor were sequenced, and around 19% of those sequences were non-productive.

The library was prepared using the immunoSEQ multiplex PCR assay. A mixture of 60 forward primers for TCR Vbeta segments and 13 reverse primers for TCR Jbeta segments was used in the multiplex PCR. A multiplex PCR assay on genomic DNA amplified the CDR3 region of rearranged TCR beta genes. The amplified TCR beta libraries were sequenced on the Illumina HiSeq System as 87-base-pair reads. In the source study's methods: Across the roughly 700 repertoires, a later analysis counted some 81 million unique TCR beta chains, approximately 10 million of which were shared by at least two donors. To remove PCR and sequencing errors, raw reads were error-corrected and collapsed into unique sequences using a nearest-neighbor algorithm that merged closely related sequences. V, D and J gene segments were assigned by aligning CDR3 sequences to IMGT reference sequences. Each retained sequence needed at least a six-nucleotide match to both a V gene segment and a J gene segment. A rearrangement was called productive if the CDR3 had no stop codons and remained in frame with V and J, and every other rearrangement was called non-productive. CDR3 was defined by IMGT convention, running from the second conserved V-encoded cysteine to the conserved J-encoded phenylalanine. The earlier analysis of 587 of the donors excluded any sequence lacking an unambiguous match to a single V gene segment. An earlier analysis of 587 of the donors called V segments functional above 56.7% productive rearrangements and segregating when the between-donor standard deviation exceeded 5%. To diagnose cytomegalovirus status from the catalog of TCR beta chain sequences, a statistical classification framework was built. In a later analysis, TCR nucleotide sequences were compared against IMGT/GENE-DB human TR gene sequences so that V and J genes could be assigned. In a later analysis, CDR3 sequences and most-parsimonious VDJ recombination scenarios were assigned using the TCRdist pipeline. A later analysis defined each TCR beta chain by its CDR3 amino acid sequence plus V-gene family, and excluded reads lacking a unique V-gene family. As a way to deal with suspected cross-contamination and a sequencing artifact, a later analysis dropped roughly 620 nucleotide sequences that were highly shared and had low generation probability. For each public chain, a later analysis derived a clonal expansion index from normalized ranks of inferred template counts within each repertoire. In a later analysis, generation probabilities were computed with a VDJ recombination model fitted to out-of-frame rearrangements, and the resulting probabilities were checked against IGoR. In a later analysis, TCR-TCR, TCR-HLA and TCR-CMV co-occurrence was scored with hypergeometric tests, and a repertoire-size bias correction was applied to TCR pairs. A later analysis estimated false discovery rates by permuting HLA or CMV assignments 20 times. A later analysis grouped co-occurring TCRs with DBSCAN, adding TCRdist sequence similarity when clustering within HLA-allele-positive subsets. Co-occurrence clustering excluded repertoires with fewer than 30,000 or more than 120,000 public chains, plus five with anomalous nucleotide sharing. TCRdb limited this immuneACCESS table to in-frame rearrangements with V and J called. A share of clones is missing; checked studies link under half to unresolved V genes, and the rest is unexplained. The V and J calls and clone size were taken over from that table, and D and trimming were inferred from the DNA. In all, the sample holds around 150,000 clones, and over 80% of those were seen once. The top ten hold approximately 4% of the sample.

The paper as a whole reports these results and caveats: A total of some 180 TCR beta chains were listed by the study as associated with cytomegalovirus. A later analysis found that TCR association rates varied across HLA loci, with DRB1 alleles showing the most associated TCRs and HLA-C alleles the fewest. Immune exposure information for the cohort was limited to CMV serostatus. An association between a missense DCLRE1C variant and V-gene and J-gene trimming of TCR beta chains was found in a later genetic analysis and replicated in an independent cohort. Across donors, most TCR sequences were observed very rarely, whereas some public TCRs were present in many individuals. Presence/absence analyses assumed roughly uniform sequencing depth across donors, an assumption that may not hold. In a later analysis, several top co-occurrence clusters were reported to appear linked to parvovirus B19, influenza, CMV and Epstein-Barr virus. In a later analysis, most CMV-associated TCR beta chains were found to appear HLA-restricted, with HLA associations seemingly driven largely by CMV exposure. When HLA alleles, especially DR and DQ, strongly co-occurred, attributing TCR associations to individual alleles was difficult. In a later analysis, HLA-associated TCR beta chains showed more clonal expansion and lower generation probabilities than non-associated chains that were equally common. In a later genetic analysis, fewer N-insertions in productive TCRs were reported among donors in an Asian-associated ancestry cluster than the approximately 630-donor mean. A few of the identified cytomegalovirus-associated TCR beta chains were confirmed in vitro to be specific for cytomegalovirus antigens. An earlier analysis of approximately 600 of the donors showed that most TCR beta V segments appeared in productive rearrangements either about 90% or about 30% of the time, which broadly matched IMGT annotations. Linkage disequilibrium might explain the correlated functional status among segregating V segments, but an unknown experimental factor could not be ruled out. The authors suggested that the approach could potentially be generalized to other disease states and immunological phenotypes. Because counts were too low, seventeen rarely observed V segments, including chromosome 9 orphons, were left out of the earlier analysis of 587 of the donors. This cohort had only TCR beta chains sequenced, and the lack of alpha or paired-chain data limited which features could be detected. HLA typing was unavailable for some donors at each locus, so association tests used only the typed subset. A cluster of highly shared sequence variants was judged likely to be a technical artifact of the sequencing pipeline. Specific HLA alleles were associated with more than 15,000 TCR beta sequences at a false discovery rate of 0.05 in a later analysis. In both the original and validation cohorts, the classifier was reported to diagnose cytomegalovirus status with high specificity and sensitivity. A further reported finding was that TCR beta sequences accurately predicted the HLA-A and HLA-B alleles for most subjects in the first cohort.

This receptor was taken from a man aged 50 or older in good health and CMV-seropositive. Specimen: PBMCs.

The DNA sequence is given as TGTGCCAGCAGCTTGGAGCTAGCGGGATACAATGAGCAGTTCTTC. Translated, it reads CASSLELAGYNEQFF. In this chain, TRBV5-4 is recombined with TRBJ2-1; 9 bases in the middle match TRBD2. The cysteine opens and the phenylalanine closes a CDR3 of 15 amino acids. Only the CDR3 DNA stays, 45 bases, in frame from base 1. Per the germline V gene (reference sequence), SGHNT is the CDR1 and YYREEE is the CDR2. The germline V end is reduced by 0 bases and the J end by 4 bases; junction bases left unmatched: 2.